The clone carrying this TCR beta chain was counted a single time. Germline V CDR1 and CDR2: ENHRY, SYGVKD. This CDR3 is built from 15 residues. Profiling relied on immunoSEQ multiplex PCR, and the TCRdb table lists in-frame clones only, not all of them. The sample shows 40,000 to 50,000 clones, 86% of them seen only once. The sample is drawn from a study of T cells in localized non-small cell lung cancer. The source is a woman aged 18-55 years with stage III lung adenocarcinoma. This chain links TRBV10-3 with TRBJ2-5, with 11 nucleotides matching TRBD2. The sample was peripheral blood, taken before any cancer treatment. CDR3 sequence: CAGSGGVLTPETQYF. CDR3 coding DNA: TGTGCGGGTAGCGGGGGGGTTTTGACCCCAGAGACCCAGTACTTC.